This T cell receptor (beta chain) emerged from a study of Graves' ophthalmopathy and Graves' hyperthyroidism. Study in general: Upon initial diagnosis and before any treatment, peripheral blood was collected.

This CDR3 is built from 15 residues. The germline gives CDR1 SGHVS, CDR2 FQNEAQ. Trimming at V came to 4 bases and at J to 2 bases, leaving 6 bases not matched to a gene. With a duration under 3 months, ophthalmopathy in the donors showed moderate-to-severe activity, CAS ≥3 and NOSPECS ≥4. The evidence that diagnosis relied on was clinical symptoms, serum thyroxine, TRAb, thyroid ultrasound and orbital computed tomography. Scientists amplified the TCR beta CDR3 regions from RNA transcripts. HTBI-primed first-round RT-PCR preceded second-round multiplex PCR. MiXCR, run by TCRdb on the multiplex PCR reads, gives a single entry per CDR3 protein. The repertoire holds hundreds of thousands of distinct CDR3 sequences, about 41% seen once, with roughly 3.5% in the top ten. This clonotype was counted many times.

Sequencing was performed on peripheral blood. V and J are TRBV7-8 and TRBJ2-7, with 9 bases identical to TRBD1. The receptor comes from an adult man with Graves' ophthalmopathy. DNA for the CDR3: TGTGCCAGCAGCTCCGCGGGACAGGGCCCCTACGAGCAGTACTTC. This codes for CASSSAGQGPYEQYF.